The 28 T cell receptor beta chains in this list originate from one sample, sequenced in a study of control samples from healthy donors and cancer patients. This table comes from immunoSEQ multiplex PCR, and its TCRdb copy is limited to in-frame clones, with some not included. This sample has about 250,000 clones, with over 70% found just once. Sample: PBMCs. The receptors were sampled from a woman aged 55 to 70 with lung cancer.

The chain is built from TRBV24-1 and TRBJ2-1, with TRBD2 matching over 10 bases. Trimming cost V 2 bases and J 7 bases; bases outside gene matches: 7. Germline assignment: CDR1 KGHDR and CDR2 SFDVKD. This CDR3 region has 16 residues. CDR3 sequence reads: CATSDYPSGSWNEQFF. The CDR3 DNA reads as TGTGCCACCAGTGATTACCCTAGCGGGAGTTGGAATGAGCAGTTCTTC.

V gene TRBV18 combines with J gene TRBJ1-1; possibly TRBD1 for D (6 bases). Germline V gene lookup returns CDR1 KGHSH and CDR2 LQKENI. The CDR3 runs to 14 residues. V was pared by 4 bases and J by 3 bases, with 12 bases between. CDR3 sequence: CASSLQGLDTEAFF. CDR3 DNA: TGTGCCAGCTCACTTCAGGGGCTGGACACTGAAGCTTTCTTT.

With respect to this clone: This sample includes further DNA sequences coding for the same CDR3. The chain recombines TRBV29-1 with TRBJ1-1; D remains ambiguous. Germline CDR1 and CDR2: SQVTM and ANQGSEA. V lost 4 bases and J lost 0, with 6 bases in between. The CDR3 has 12 amino acids. This CDR3 reads CSVGRLNTEAFF. For the CDR3, the DNA is TGCAGCGTTGGGCGGTTGAACACTGAAGCTTTCTTT.

This sequence joins TRBV3-1 (or the pseudogene TRBV3-2) and TRBJ2-7; D is undetermined. CDR3 size: 12 residues. From germline, CDR1 is LGHDT and CDR2 YNNKEL (reference sequence). Trimming removed 1 base from V and 4 bases from J, with 5 bases in between. CDR3 sequence (DNA): TGTGCCAGCAGCCAAGTGGCATACGAGCAGTACTTC. Its protein is CASSQVAYEQYF.

This chain connects TRBV5-1 to TRBJ1-1; weak D call: TRBD1 (5 bases). The CDR3 covers 16 residues. In germline, CDR1 is SGHRS, CDR2 YFSETQ. Trimming pared 0 bases from V and 1 base from J, leaving 13 bases between. The CDR3 region is CASSLAGGDKNTEAFF. CDR3 DNA: TGCGCCAGCAGCTTGGCCGGGGGGGATAAGAACACTGAAGCTTTCTTT.

This clone came up once. This chain uses TRBV27 with TRBJ2-2; 8 bases map to TRBD2. Germline V lookup: CDR1 MNHEY, CDR2 SMNVEV (reference sequence). This CDR3 is built from 15 residues. V was clipped by 3 bases and J by 4 bases; unmatched bases: 4. This CDR3 is CASSFGLAGTGELFF. CDR3 nucleotides: TGTGCCAGCAGTTTTGGTCTAGCGGGCACCGGGGAGCTGTTTTTT.

This clone has only one observation. The chain couples TRBV6-2 or TRBV6-3 to TRBJ2-5, with TRBD2 matching over 10 bases. CDR1 is MNHEY, CDR2 SVGEGT, per germline. The trim removed 0 bases at V and 2 bases at J, leaving 6 bases unmatched. CDR3 length equals 17 residues. For the CDR3, the DNA is TGTGCCAGCAGTTACTCGTCGACTAGCGGGTGGCAAGAGACCCAGTACTTC. This gives the protein CASSYSSTSGWQETQYF.

V and J are TRBV5-1 and TRBJ2-2; no clear D gene. This CDR3 has 14 amino acids. The germline gives CDR1 SGHRS, CDR2 YFSETQ. Deletions cut 0 bases from V and 5 bases from J, with 8 bases between. The chain's CDR3 is CASSLDSQTGELFF. In DNA, the CDR3 is TGCGCCAGCAGCTTGGACAGCCAGACCGGGGAGCTGTTTTTT.

The gene calls are TRBV7-2 and TRBJ1-2, with 7 bases matching TRBD1. Trimming cost V 5 bases and J 4 bases; bases outside gene matches: 10. The CDR3 runs 15 residues. Per germline, CDR1 SGHTA and CDR2 FQGNSA. The CDR3 bases are TGTGCCAGCAGCCTCGGGAGGACAGGAGTCTATGGCTACACCTTC. Protein sequence: CASSLGRTGVYGYTF.

This clone is labeled as large. The chain recombines TRBV5-6 with TRBJ2-1; D is undetermined. Per germline, CDR1 SGHDT and CDR2 YYEEEE. With 2 bases removed from V and 6 bases from J, the gap between germline ends came to 3 bases. The CDR3 loop spans 11 amino acids. The CDR3 spells CASSFSNEQFF. The CDR3 nucleotides read TGTGCCAGCAGCTTCTCCAATGAGCAGTTCTTC.

The chain has TRBV18 and TRBJ2-5, with D possibly matching TRBD2 (5 bases). This CDR3 is 16 amino acids long. The germline CDR1 and CDR2 sequences are KGHSH and LQKENI. Trimming shortened V by 1 base and J by 5 bases, and 17 bases separated the two germline ends. The CDR3 region has the DNA TGTGCCAGCTCACCACGGGCACGGGGTGCGGCGGAGACCCAGTACTTC. Its translation is CASSPRARGAAETQYF. The variable domain in full, with the rest retrieved from reference TRBV18 and TRBJ2-5, is NAGVMQNPRHLVRRRGQEARLRCSPMKGHSHVYWYRQLPEEGLKFMVYLQKENIIDESGMPKERFSAEFPKEGPSILRIQQVVRGDSAAYFCASSPRARGAAETQYFGPGTRLLVL.

The chain has TRBV10-2 and TRBJ1-5; no clear D. From germline, CDR1 is WSHSY and CDR2 SAAADI. Between the trimmed V and J ends, which lost 8 bases and 1 base, there was a span of 9 bases. This CDR3 is built from 13 residues. The CDR3: CASGGLSNQPQHF. CDR3 sequence (DNA): TGCGCCAGCGGAGGGTTGAGCAATCAGCCCCAGCATTTT.

V usage is TRBV5-4 and J usage is TRBJ1-2, with D possibly matching TRBD1 (5 bases). CDR1 and CDR2 (germline): SGHNT, YYREEE (reference sequence). Trimming removed 0 bases at V and 2 bases at J, with 11 bases between. The CDR3 length is 15 residues. This chain's CDR3 is CASSLDPGQNYGYTF. As DNA, the CDR3 is TGTGCCAGCAGCTTGGACCCAGGACAAAACTATGGCTACACCTTC.

The rearrangement links TRBV7-9 to TRBJ1-1, with 7 bases fitting TRBD1. With 4 bases clipped from V and 0 bases from J, the junction kept 8 bases outside the gene matches. Germline V gives CDR1 SEHNR, CDR2 FQNEAQ (reference sequence). The CDR3 covers 16 residues. CDR3 in amino acids: CASSSQGRLMNTEAFF. Written as DNA, the CDR3 is TGTGCCAGCAGCTCACAGGGGCGTCTTATGAACACTGAAGCTTTCTTT.

This clone came up many times. The chain carries TRBV19 and TRBJ1-2, with TRBD1 as a possible D gene (5 bases). This CDR3 contains 13 residues. Germline CDR1 reads LNHDA; CDR2 reads SQIVND (reference sequence). V lost 2 bases, J lost 8 bases, and 12 bases lay in between. The CDR3 DNA is TGTGCCAGTAGTATAACGACAGCGGGCGGCTACACCTTC. Protein: CASSITTAGGYTF.

This chain uses TRBV3-1 (or the pseudogene TRBV3-2) with TRBJ1-2; weak D call: TRBD1 (5 bases). The V end lost 8 bases, the J end lost 8 bases, and 15 bases lay between the germline ends. Germline CDR1 is LGHDT and CDR2 is YNNKEL (reference sequence). This CDR3 is 12 amino acids long. In DNA form, the CDR3 reads TGTGCCAGCGGGGGGGTAGGAGACGGCTACACCTTC. Its translation: CASGGVGDGYTF.

The chain has TRBV3-1 (or the pseudogene TRBV3-2) and TRBJ1-4; 7 bases are shared with TRBD1. CDR1 and CDR2 (germline): LGHDT, YNNKEL (reference sequence). With V trimmed by 7 bases and J by 3 bases, 5 bases remained unmatched. The CDR3 length is 14 residues. The CDR3 nucleotides read TGTGCCAGCACCCTGACAGGGCCTAATGAAAAACTGTTTTTT. It encodes CASTLTGPNEKLFF.

The chain is built from TRBV6-5 and TRBJ2-1, with 7 nucleotides matching TRBD1. There are 15 residues in the CDR3. The ends lost 4 bases at V and 5 bases at J; junction bases unmatched: 8. Germline V lookup: CDR1 MNHEY, CDR2 SVGAGI. The CDR3 loop reads CASSSHRGENNEQFF. For the CDR3, the DNA is TGTGCCAGCAGTTCCCACAGGGGAGAGAACAATGAGCAGTTCTTC.

J is TRBJ2-2 and V is TRBV21-1; TRBD1 is the table's D call, not checked against the DNA. TRBV21-1 is noted as a pseudogene. The length of the CDR3 is 13 residues. Written as DNA, the CDR3 is TGTGCCAGCCCCCAGGGTGGCACCGGGGAGCTGTTTTTT. Translated: CASPQGGTGELFF.

The CDR3 here is CASSTSGQGYGYTF. The CDR3 DNA reads as TGTGCCAGTAGTACTTCGGGACAGGGATATGGCTACACCTTC. The J gene is TRBJ1-2, the V gene TRBV19; 9 bases align to TRBD1. With V trimmed by 4 bases and J by 5 bases, 5 bases remained unmatched. Germline V lookup: CDR1 LNHDA, CDR2 SQIVND (reference sequence). The CDR3 totals 14 residues.

This clone has only one observation. This rearrangement joins TRBV10-3 to TRBJ2-6; no clear D gene. The germline V gene has CDR1 ENHRY and CDR2 SYGVKD. Trimming left V 8 bases short and J 0 bases short, with 14 bases between. This CDR3 contains 16 residues. The CDR3: CAILGSPVSGANVLTF. The CDR3 bases are TGTGCCATCCTGGGAAGTCCTGTCTCTGGGGCCAACGTCCTGACTTTC.

This rearrangement joins TRBV27 to TRBJ1-1; possible D gene TRBD1, 5 bases. The CDR3 spans 17 residues. The V gene's germline CDR1 is MNHEY and CDR2 SMNVEV (reference sequence). V was cut by 8 bases and J by 0 bases, with 22 bases left in between. The CDR3, as DNA: TGTGCCAGCTTCGGGACTCAGGGAACCCAACTGAACACTGAAGCTTTCTTT. Residues: CASFGTQGTQLNTEAFF.

The chain recombines TRBV19 with TRBJ1-1, with TRBD1 matching 9 bases. Germline V gives CDR1 LNHDA, CDR2 SQIVND (reference sequence). CDR3 length: 15 residues. V lost 4 bases and J lost 6; bases outside the gene matches: 9. The CDR3 spells CASSTPDRGYPEAFF. The CDR3 DNA reads TGTGCCAGTAGTACCCCGGACAGGGGATATCCTGAAGCTTTCTTT.

The chain uses TRBV19 and TRBJ1-2, with D possibly being TRBD1 (6 bases). The CDR3 runs to 12 residues. Germline V CDR1 and CDR2: LNHDA, SQIVND (reference sequence). The V and J ends lost 8 bases and 6 bases respectively, with 13 bases between them. CDR3 amino acids: CASEGRGHGYTF. The CDR3 DNA sequence: TGTGCCAGTGAGGGACGGGGGCATGGCTACACCTTC.

The V and J genes are TRBV7-9 and TRBJ1-4; TRBD1 aligns across 7 bases. The J segment lost 6 bases and the V segment lost 5 bases, leaving 6 bases of the junction unmatched. There are 14 residues in the CDR3. In germline, CDR1 is SEHNR, CDR2 FQNEAQ (reference sequence). The CDR3 nucleotides read TGTGCCAGCAGCCCCAGGGGGAACGATGAAAAACTGTTTTTT. It codes for CASSPRGNDEKLFF.

This clone was observed a few times. The chain is built from TRBV5-1 and TRBJ2-4; 13 nucleotides line up with TRBD2. V gave up 3 bases and J gave up 4 bases; unmatched junction bases: 4. Looked up from germline, CDR1 is SGHRS and CDR2 is YFSETQ. The CDR3 is 16 residues long. CDR3 in amino acids: CASSSTSGGAKNIQYF. CDR3 nucleotides: TGCGCCAGCAGCTCAACTAGCGGGGGGGCGAAAAACATTCAGTACTTC.

This chain links TRBV20-1 with TRBJ2-3; D is perhaps TRBD2 (6 bases). The V gene's germline CDR1 is DFQATT and CDR2 SNEGSKA (reference sequence). V was clipped by 3 bases and J by 5 bases, with 15 bases between them. The CDR3 has 14 amino acids. The CDR3 region has the DNA TGCAGTGCTAGTTTACTGGCGGGGAAAGATACGCAGTATTTT. Its protein product is CSASLLAGKDTQYF.

The chain combines TRBV7-6 with TRBJ1-6; 8 nucleotides align to TRBD1. This CDR3 is 16 amino acids long. Trimming took 5 bases from V and 7 from J; bases not matched to a gene: 10. CDR1 is SGHVS, CDR2 FNYEAQ, per germline. DNA of the CDR3: TGTGCCAGCAGCGTCAGGGGGCCGAGGGAGAATTCACCCCTCCACTTT. Translation: CASSVRGPRENSPLHF. Full variable domain (outside the CDR3, taken from reference TRBV7-6 and TRBJ1-6): GAGVSQSPRYKVTKRGQDVALRCDPISGHVSLYWYRQALGQGPEFLTYFNYEAQQDKSGLPNDRFSAERPEGSISTLTIQRTEQRDSAMYRCASSVRGPRENSPLHFGNGTRLTVT.